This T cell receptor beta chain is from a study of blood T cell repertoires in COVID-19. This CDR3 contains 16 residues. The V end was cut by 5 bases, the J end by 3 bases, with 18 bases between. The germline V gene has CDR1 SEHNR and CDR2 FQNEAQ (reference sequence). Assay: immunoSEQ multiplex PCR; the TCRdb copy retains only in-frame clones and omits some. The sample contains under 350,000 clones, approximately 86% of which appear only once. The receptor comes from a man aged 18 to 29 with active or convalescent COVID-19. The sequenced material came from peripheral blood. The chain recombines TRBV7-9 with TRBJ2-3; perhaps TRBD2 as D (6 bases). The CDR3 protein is CASSGTSSRLTDTQYF. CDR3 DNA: TGTGCCAGCAGCGGAACTAGCTCCAGGTTAACAGATACGCAGTATTTT.